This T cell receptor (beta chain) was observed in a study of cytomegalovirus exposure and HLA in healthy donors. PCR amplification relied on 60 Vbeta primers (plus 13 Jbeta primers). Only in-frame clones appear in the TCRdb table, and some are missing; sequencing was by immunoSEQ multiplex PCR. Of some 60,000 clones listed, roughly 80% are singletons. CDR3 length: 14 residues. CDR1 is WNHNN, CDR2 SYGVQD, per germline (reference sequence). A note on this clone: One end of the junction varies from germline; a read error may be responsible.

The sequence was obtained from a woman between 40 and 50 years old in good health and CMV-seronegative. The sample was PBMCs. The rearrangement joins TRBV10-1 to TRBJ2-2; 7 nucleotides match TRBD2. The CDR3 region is CASSQPGGYRGAVF. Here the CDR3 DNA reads TGCGCCAGCAGTCAACCGGGGGGATATCGGGGAGCTGTTTTT.